This T cell receptor (beta chain) was obtained from a study of CD8+CD57+ T cells in acquired aplastic anemia. Looking at the study overall: When averaged, DNA from sorted CD4+ and CD8+ cells came to approximately 3.2 ug.

Concerning this clonotype itself: The CDR3 ends on some other residue instead of the conserved phenylalanine or tryptophan, so this is likely a read error. The DNA is left out, because the CDR3 cannot be placed on it with certainty; the CDR3 is given as TCRdb lists it.

CDR1 is SEHNR, CDR2 FQNEAQ, per germline (reference sequence). The CDR3 comprises 13 residues, both ends counted. Patients sequenced had flow cytometry evidence of CD8+CD57+ cell expansion. TCR beta VDJ and CDR3 profiling used genomic DNA as template. TCRdb passed the reads through MiXCR, listing each CDR3 protein once. Of about 270,000 distinct CDR3 sequences in the sample, approximately 86% were seen once. This clonotype originated in a human donor with aplastic anemia. Specimen: sorted CD4+, CD8+, or CD8+CD57+ T cells (not recorded which) from PBMCs. The chain joins TRBV7-9 to TRBJ2-1; TRBD2, the D gene given by the table, was not confirmed from the DNA. CDR3 loop: CASSLVAVQQHFV.